This T cell receptor (beta chain) comes out of a study of human CD8 memory T cell subsets. Findings of the study overall: Stem-like memory and precursor exhausted T cell repertoires overlapped minimally with each other. The sequencing covered T cell receptor beta chains alone.

UMI-labeled 5' RACE produced the TCR beta libraries. TCRdb re-called the 5' RACE reads and catalogs CDR3 proteins one per entry, DNA excluded. Here the sample table reports roughly 9,300 distinct CDR3 sequences. The authors obtained RNA from duplicate vials, each holding around 150,000 sorted CD8+ T cells, for every subset. This CDR3 is 15 amino acids long. Looked up from germline, CDR1 is LGHNA and CDR2 is YSLEER. Remarks on this clonotype: Its specificity is unknown.

The origin of this receptor is a human donor in good health. Sequencing was carried out using CD8+ stem-like memory T cells (TSCM and TCM) sorted from PBMCs. As for subset: stem-like memory CD8 T cells (TSTEM), CCR7+ PD-1- TIGIT-. The genes are TRBV4-3 and TRBJ2-1. The CDR3 region is CASSEDPSSYNEQFF.